Listed here are 16 T cell receptor beta chains from one sample, sequenced in a study of control samples from healthy donors and cancer patients. Sequencing used immunoSEQ multiplex PCR; TCRdb keeps in-frame clones, though not all of them. Of approximately 100,000 clones listed, 90% are singletons. Sequences were obtained from blood. The receptor source for this set is a woman between 18 and 29 years old in good health.

This chain connects TRBV6-5 to TRBJ2-7; TRBD1 agrees at 7 bases. CDR3 length: 15 residues. The V segment lost 6 bases and the J segment 0 bases; nucleotides outside the gene matches: 8. Per the germline V gene, CDR1 is MNHEY and CDR2 is SVGAGI. The CDR3 here is CASSREDRFSYEQYF. CDR3 sequence (DNA): TGTGCCAGCAGCCGAGAGGACAGGTTCTCCTACGAGCAGTACTTC.

The chain carries TRBV4-1 and TRBJ1-1; D perhaps matches TRBD1 (5 bases). V lost 3 bases to trimming and J lost 1 base, with 24 bases between them. CDR3 length: 19 amino acids. Germline CDR1 is MGHRA and CDR2 is YSYEKL. The CDR3 loop is CASSQVQWGTSRQNTEAFF. CDR3 nucleotide sequence: TGCGCCAGCAGCCAGGTCCAGTGGGGGACCTCTCGACAGAACACTGAAGCTTTCTTT.

V is TRBV10-3 and J is TRBJ1-1, with D possibly TRBD1 on 5 matching bases. The CDR3 has 16 residues. Trimming cost V 2 bases and J 0 bases, with 13 bases left between them. Germline CDR1 reads ENHRY; CDR2 reads SYGVKD. The DNA of the CDR3 is TGTGCCATCAGTGAGCGGGCCAGGGTCATGAACACTGAAGCTTTCTTT. It translates to CAISERARVMNTEAFF.

The chain is built from TRBV6-1 and TRBJ2-5, with D perhaps TRBD1 or TRBD2 (5 bases each). Trimming left V 2 bases short and J 0 bases short, with 7 bases between. The CDR3 runs to 14 residues. Germline-derived CDR1 and CDR2 are MNHNS and SASEGT. CDR3 coding DNA: TGTGCCAGCAGTGAAAAGGGACACCAAGAGACCCAGTACTTC. Residues: CASSEKGHQETQYF.

V and J are TRBV27 and TRBJ1-6, with a weak D call TRBD1 (6 bases). There are 14 residues in the CDR3. V was shortened by 1 base and J by 7 bases, with 8 bases between the two germline ends. Germline assignment: CDR1 MNHEY and CDR2 SMNVEV (reference sequence). In nucleotides, the CDR3 is TGTGCCAGCAGTTTATTGGGGGGCAATTCACCCCTCCACTTT. Protein sequence: CASSLLGGNSPLHF.

CDR3 in DNA: TGTGCCAGCAGAAGAGAGACGATGAACACTGAAGCTTTCTTT. Amino acids: CASRRETMNTEAFF. The chain employs TRBV11-2 and TRBJ1-1; D unresolved. The germline V gene encodes CDR1 SGHAT and CDR2 FQNNGV. Trimming removed 6 bases from V and 0 bases from J, with 11 bases in between. This CDR3 comprises 14 residues.

The rearrangement links TRBV7-9 to TRBJ2-3, with 8 nucleotides matching TRBD1. The CDR3 has 13 residues. V lost 8 bases, J lost 1 base, and 2 bases stayed unmatched. Germline V gene data show CDR1 as SEHNR and CDR2 as FQNEAQ (reference sequence). CDR3 bases: TGTGCCAGCCCGGACAGGGGCACAGATACGCAGTATTTT. Translation: CASPDRGTDTQYF.

The rearrangement joins TRBV6-5 to TRBJ1-2; D gene uncertain. CDR1 and CDR2 from the germline V gene are MNHEY and SVGAGI. Trimming left V 7 bases short and J 3 bases short, with 12 bases between. The CDR3 is made up of 13 amino acids. CDR3 sequence reads: CASTPRRDYGYTF. The CDR3 coding sequence is TGTGCCAGCACCCCTCGGAGGGACTATGGCTACACCTTC.

J is TRBJ1-2 and V is TRBV11-2; D is uncertain. The ends were cut back, 2 bases at V and 2 bases at J, with 9 bases in the middle. Looked up from germline, CDR1 is SGHAT and CDR2 is FQNNGV. This CDR3 is 14 amino acids long. This CDR3 reads CASSLLGANYGYTF. The CDR3 DNA reads TGTGCCAGCAGCTTACTAGGTGCCAACTATGGCTACACCTTC.

The chain joins TRBV14 to TRBJ1-2; possible D gene TRBD1, 6 bases. Germline CDR1 is SGHDN and CDR2 is FVKESK. V was trimmed by 1 base and J by 6 bases, leaving 15 bases between them. The CDR3 runs 15 residues. CDR3 region: CASSQGSSGGDGYTF. Written as DNA, the CDR3 is TGTGCCAGCAGCCAAGGGAGTTCGGGGGGCGATGGCTACACCTTC.

This chain uses TRBV29-1 with TRBJ2-5; TRBD1 or TRBD2 may be the D gene (5 bases each). Germline CDR1 SQVTM, CDR2 ANQGSEA. The CDR3 is 19 amino acids. V lost 7 bases, J lost 5 bases, and 35 bases lay in between. The CDR3 spells CSAAFIGVLRGALGETQYF. The DNA for the CDR3 is TGCAGCGCCGCTTTTATCGGAGTCCTTAGAGGGGCGCTAGGGGAGACCCAGTACTTC.

The rearrangement links TRBV18 to TRBJ1-6; no clear D. Germline V gene sequence: CDR1 KGHSH, CDR2 LQKENI. The CDR3 extends over 13 amino acids. V lost 3 bases and J lost 11, with 11 bases in between. CDR3 sequence: CASSPNEYPPLHF. The CDR3 DNA follows: TGTGCCAGCTCACCTAACGAATACCCACCCCTCCACTTT.

CDR3 residues: CASSSGTRDNEQFF. DNA of the CDR3: TGTGCCAGCAGCTCCGGGACTAGGGACAATGAGCAGTTCTTC. The chain employs TRBV7-3 and TRBJ2-1, with TRBD2 matching 8 bases. This CDR3 is built from 14 residues. The V segment lost 4 bases and the J segment 5 bases; nucleotides outside the gene matches: 4. Germline assignment: CDR1 SGHTA and CDR2 FQGTGA. The full variable domain, in which reference TRBV7-3 and TRBJ2-1 provide the parts outside the CDR3, is GAGVSQTPSNKVTEKGKYVELRCDPISGHTALYWYRQSLGQGPEFLIYFQGTGAADDSGLPNDRFFAVRPEGSVSTLKIQRTERGDSAVYLCASSSGTRDNEQFFGPGTRLTVL.

V usage is TRBV27 and J usage is TRBJ1-4, with D perhaps matching TRBD1 (6 bases). This CDR3 region has 14 residues. Trimming took 8 bases from V and 2 from J, leaving 12 bases between them. Germline V gene lookup returns CDR1 MNHEY and CDR2 SMNVEV (reference sequence). In DNA form, the CDR3 reads TGTGCCAGCCGGTGGGGGGGCACTAATGAAAAACTGTTTTTT. Its translation: CASRWGGTNEKLFF.

The chain couples TRBV9 to TRBJ2-5, with TRBD2 matching over 11 bases. Germline CDR1 is SGDLS and CDR2 is YYNGEE. V shed 3 bases, J shed 2 bases, and the junction held 9 bases outside the gene matches. CDR3 length: 17 amino acids. As DNA, the CDR3 is TGTGCCAGCAGCGACTCTAGCGGGGGGCCCGATCAAGAGACCCAGTACTTC. As protein: CASSDSSGGPDQETQYF. Variable domain in full (rest from reference TRBV9 and TRBJ2-5): DSGVTQTPKHLITATGQRVTLRCSPRSGDLSVYWYQQSLDQGLQFLIQYYNGEERAKGNILERFSAQQFPDLHSELNLSSLELGDSALYFCASSDSSGGPDQETQYFGPGTRLLVL.

The chain employs TRBV3-1 (or the pseudogene TRBV3-2) and TRBJ2-2; 8 positions match TRBD2. Unmatched junction bases numbered 18, after V lost 1 base and J lost 2 bases. CDR3 length: 21 residues. Looked up from germline, CDR1 is LGHDT and CDR2 is YNNKEL (reference sequence). CDR3 bases: TGTGCCAGCAGCCAAGTTCTTTCGGGGGGGAACAGAATAGCCAACACCGGGGAGCTGTTTTTT. As protein: CASSQVLSGGNRIANTGELFF.